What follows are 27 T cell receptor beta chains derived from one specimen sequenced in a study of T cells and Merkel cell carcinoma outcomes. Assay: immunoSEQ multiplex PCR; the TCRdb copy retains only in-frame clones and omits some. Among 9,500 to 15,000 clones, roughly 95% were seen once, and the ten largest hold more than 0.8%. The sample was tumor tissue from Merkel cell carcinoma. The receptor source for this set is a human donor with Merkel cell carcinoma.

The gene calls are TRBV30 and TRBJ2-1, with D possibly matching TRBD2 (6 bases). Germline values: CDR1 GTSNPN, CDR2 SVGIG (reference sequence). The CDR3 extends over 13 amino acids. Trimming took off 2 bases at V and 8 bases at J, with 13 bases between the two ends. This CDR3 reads CAWSKQLADEQFF. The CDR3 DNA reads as TGTGCCTGGAGTAAACAACTAGCAGATGAGCAGTTCTTC.

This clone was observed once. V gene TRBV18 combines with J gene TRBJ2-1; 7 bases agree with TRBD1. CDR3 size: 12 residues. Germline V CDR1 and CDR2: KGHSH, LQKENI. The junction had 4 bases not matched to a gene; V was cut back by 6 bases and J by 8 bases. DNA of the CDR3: TGTGCCAGCTCGAAACAGGGGTATGAGCAGTTCTTC. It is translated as CASSKQGYEQFF.

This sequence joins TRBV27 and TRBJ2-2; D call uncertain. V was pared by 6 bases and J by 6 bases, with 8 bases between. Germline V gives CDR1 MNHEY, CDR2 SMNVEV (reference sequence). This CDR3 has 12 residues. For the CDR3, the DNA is TGTGCCAGCAGGATGATACCCGGGGAGCTGTTTTTT. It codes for CASRMIPGELFF.

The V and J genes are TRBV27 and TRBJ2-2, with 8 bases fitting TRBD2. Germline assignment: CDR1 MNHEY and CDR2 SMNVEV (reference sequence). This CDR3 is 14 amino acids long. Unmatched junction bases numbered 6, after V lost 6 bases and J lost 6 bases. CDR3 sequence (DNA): TGTGCCAGCAGGGGACTAGAGCGGGCCGGGGAGCTGTTTTTT. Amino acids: CASRGLERAGELFF.

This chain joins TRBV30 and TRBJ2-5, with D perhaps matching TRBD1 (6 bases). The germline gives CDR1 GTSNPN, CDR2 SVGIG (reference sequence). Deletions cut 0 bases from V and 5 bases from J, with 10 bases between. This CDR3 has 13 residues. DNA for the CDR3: TGTGCCTGGAGTGTACAGGGTGTGGAGACCCAGTACTTC. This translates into CAWSVQGVETQYF.

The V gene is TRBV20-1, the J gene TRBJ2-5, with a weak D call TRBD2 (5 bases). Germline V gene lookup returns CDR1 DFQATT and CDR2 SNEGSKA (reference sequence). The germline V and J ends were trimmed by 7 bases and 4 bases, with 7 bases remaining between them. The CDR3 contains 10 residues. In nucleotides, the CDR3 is TGCAGTGAAGGGAGAGAGACCCAGTACTTC. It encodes CSEGRETQYF.

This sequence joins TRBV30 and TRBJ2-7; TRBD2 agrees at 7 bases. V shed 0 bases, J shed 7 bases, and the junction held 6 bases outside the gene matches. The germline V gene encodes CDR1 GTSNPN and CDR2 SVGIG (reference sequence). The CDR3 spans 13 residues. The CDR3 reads CAWSVGGQFEQYF. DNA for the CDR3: TGTGCCTGGAGTGTGGGAGGGCAGTTTGAGCAGTACTTC.

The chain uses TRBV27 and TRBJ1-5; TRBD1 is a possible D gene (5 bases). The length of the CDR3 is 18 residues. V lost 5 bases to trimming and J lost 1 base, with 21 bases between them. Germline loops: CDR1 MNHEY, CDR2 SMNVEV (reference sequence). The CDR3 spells CASSPFSGGVGSNQPQHF. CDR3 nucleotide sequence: TGTGCCAGCAGTCCCTTCTCGGGGGGGGTGGGAAGCAATCAGCCCCAGCATTTT.

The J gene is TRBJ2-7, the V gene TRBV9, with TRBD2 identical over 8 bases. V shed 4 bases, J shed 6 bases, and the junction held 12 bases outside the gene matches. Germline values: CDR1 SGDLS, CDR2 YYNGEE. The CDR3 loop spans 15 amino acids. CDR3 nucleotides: TGTGCCAGCAGCCCCCTCCCCGGGAGGGTAGGCGAGCAGTACTTC. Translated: CASSPLPGRVGEQYF. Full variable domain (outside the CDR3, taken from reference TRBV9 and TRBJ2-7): DSGVTQTPKHLITATGQRVTLRCSPRSGDLSVYWYQQSLDQGLQFLIQYYNGEERAKGNILERFSAQQFPDLHSELNLSSLELGDSALYFCASSPLPGRVGEQYFGPGTRLTVT.

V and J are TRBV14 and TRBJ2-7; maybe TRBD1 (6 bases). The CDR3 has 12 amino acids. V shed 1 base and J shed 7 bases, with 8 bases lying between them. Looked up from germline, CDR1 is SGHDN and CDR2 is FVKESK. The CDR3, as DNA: TGTGCCAGCAGCCAAGCCGGACAGGAGCAGTACTTC. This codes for CASSQAGQEQYF.

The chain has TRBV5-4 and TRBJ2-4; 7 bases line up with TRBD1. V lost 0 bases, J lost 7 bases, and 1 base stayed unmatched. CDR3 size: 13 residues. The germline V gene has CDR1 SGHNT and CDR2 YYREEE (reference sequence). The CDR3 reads CASSLADRNIQYF. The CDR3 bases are TGTGCCAGCAGCTTGGCGGACAGGAACATTCAGTACTTC.

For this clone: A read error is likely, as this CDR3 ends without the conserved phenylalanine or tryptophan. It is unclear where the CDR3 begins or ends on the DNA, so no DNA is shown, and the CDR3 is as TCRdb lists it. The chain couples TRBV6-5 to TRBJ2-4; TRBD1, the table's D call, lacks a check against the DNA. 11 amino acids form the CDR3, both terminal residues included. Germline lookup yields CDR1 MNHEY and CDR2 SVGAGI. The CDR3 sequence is CASSTRGIRIV.

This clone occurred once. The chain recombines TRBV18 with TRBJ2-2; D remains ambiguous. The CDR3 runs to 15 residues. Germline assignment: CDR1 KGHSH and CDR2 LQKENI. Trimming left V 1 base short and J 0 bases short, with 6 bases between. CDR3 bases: TGTGCCAGCTCACCACGGATAACGAACACCGGGGAGCTGTTTTTT. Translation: CASSPRITNTGELFF.

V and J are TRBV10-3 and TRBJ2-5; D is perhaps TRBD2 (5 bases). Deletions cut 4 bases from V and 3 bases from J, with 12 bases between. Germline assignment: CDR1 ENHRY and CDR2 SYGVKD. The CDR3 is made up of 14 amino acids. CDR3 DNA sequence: TGTGCCATCAGTGGGGCAGGAGGAAAAGAGACCCAGTACTTC. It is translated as CAISGAGGKETQYF.

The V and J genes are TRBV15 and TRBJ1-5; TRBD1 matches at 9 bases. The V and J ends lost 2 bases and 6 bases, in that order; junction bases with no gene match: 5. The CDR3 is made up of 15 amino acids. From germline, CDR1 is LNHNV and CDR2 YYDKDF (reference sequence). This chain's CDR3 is CATSRRGTGSQPQHF. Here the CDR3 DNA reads TGTGCCACCAGCAGACGCGGGACAGGGAGTCAGCCCCAGCATTTT.

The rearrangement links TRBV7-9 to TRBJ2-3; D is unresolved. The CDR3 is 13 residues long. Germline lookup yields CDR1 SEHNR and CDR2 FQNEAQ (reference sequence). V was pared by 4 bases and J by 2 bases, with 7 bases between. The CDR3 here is CASSSEATDTQYF. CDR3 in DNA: TGTGCCAGCAGCTCCGAAGCCACAGATACGCAGTATTTT. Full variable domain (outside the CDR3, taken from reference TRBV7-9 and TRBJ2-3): DTGVSQNPRHKITKRGQNVTFRCDPISEHNRLYWYRQTLGQGPEFLTYFQNEAQLEKSRLLSDRFSAERPKGSFSTLEIQRTEQGDSAMYLCASSSEATDTQYFGPGTRLTVL.

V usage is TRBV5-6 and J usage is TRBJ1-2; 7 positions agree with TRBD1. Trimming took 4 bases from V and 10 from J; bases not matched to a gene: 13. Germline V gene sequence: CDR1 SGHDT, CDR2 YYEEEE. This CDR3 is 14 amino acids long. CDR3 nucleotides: TGTGCCAGCAGCGAGGGACAGTTCCAATCATCCTACACCTTC. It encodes CASSEGQFQSSYTF.

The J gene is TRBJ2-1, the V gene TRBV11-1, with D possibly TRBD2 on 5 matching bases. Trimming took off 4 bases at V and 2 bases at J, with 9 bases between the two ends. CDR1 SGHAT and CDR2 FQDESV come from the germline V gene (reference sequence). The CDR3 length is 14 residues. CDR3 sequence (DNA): TGTGCCAGCAGCTCCGGGAAGACCTACAATGAGCAGTTCTTC. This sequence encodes CASSSGKTYNEQFF. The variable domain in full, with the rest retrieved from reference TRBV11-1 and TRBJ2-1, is EAEVAQSPRYKITEKSQAVAFWCDPISGHATLYWYRQILGQGPELLVQFQDESVVDDSQLPKDRFSAERLKGVDSTLKIQPAELGDSAMYLCASSSGKTYNEQFFGPGTRLTVL.

CDR3 nucleotide sequence: TGTGCCAGCAGTTTTTTGGGACCGAGGGGCGGGGTGACCCAGTACTTC. It is translated as CASSFLGPRGGVTQYF. The chain has TRBV27 and TRBJ2-5, with D possibly matching TRBD2 (6 bases). The CDR3 consists of 16 residues. Trimming left V 3 bases short and J 7 bases short, with 21 bases between. Germline V CDR1 and CDR2: MNHEY, SMNVEV (reference sequence).

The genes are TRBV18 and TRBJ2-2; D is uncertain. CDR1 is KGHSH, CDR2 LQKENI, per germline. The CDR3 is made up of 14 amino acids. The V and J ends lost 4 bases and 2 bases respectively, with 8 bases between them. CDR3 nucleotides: TGTGCCAGCTCACTCAAATCCAACACCGGGGAGCTGTTTTTT. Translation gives CASSLKSNTGELFF.

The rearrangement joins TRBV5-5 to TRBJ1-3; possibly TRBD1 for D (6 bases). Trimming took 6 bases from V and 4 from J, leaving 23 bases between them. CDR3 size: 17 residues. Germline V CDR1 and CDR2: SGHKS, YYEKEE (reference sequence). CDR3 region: CASTNWGAPTRGNTIYF. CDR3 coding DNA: TGTGCCAGCACTAACTGGGGGGCACCAACTCGGGGAAACACCATATATTTT.

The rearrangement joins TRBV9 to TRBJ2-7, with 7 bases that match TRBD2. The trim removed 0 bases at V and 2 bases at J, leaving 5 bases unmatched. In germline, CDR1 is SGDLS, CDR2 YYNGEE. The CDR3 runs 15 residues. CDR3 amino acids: CASSVAEGGPYEQYF. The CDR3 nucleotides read TGTGCCAGCAGCGTAGCTGAGGGAGGGCCCTACGAGCAGTACTTC. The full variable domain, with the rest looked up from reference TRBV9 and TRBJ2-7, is DSGVTQTPKHLITATGQRVTLRCSPRSGDLSVYWYQQSLDQGLQFLIQYYNGEERAKGNILERFSAQQFPDLHSELNLSSLELGDSALYFCASSVAEGGPYEQYFGPGTRLTVT.

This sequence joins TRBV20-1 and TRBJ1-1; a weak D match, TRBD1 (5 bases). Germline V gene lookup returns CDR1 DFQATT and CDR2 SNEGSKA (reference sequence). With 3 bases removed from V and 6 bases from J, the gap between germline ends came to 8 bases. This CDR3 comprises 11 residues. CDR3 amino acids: CSASGAAEAFF. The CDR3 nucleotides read TGCAGTGCTAGTGGGGCAGCTGAAGCTTTCTTT.

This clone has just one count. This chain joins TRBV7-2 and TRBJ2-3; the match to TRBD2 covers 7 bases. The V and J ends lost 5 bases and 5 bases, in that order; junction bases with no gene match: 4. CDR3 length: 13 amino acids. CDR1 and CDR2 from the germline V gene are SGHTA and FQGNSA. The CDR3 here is CASSRTRIDTQYF. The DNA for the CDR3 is TGTGCCAGCAGCCGGACTAGAATAGATACGCAGTATTTT. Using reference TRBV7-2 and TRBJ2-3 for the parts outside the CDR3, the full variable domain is GAGVSQSPSNKVTEKGKDVELRCDPISGHTALYWYRQSLGQGLEFLIYFQGNSAPDKSGLPSDRFSAERTGGSVSTLTIQRTQQEDSAVYLCASSRTRIDTQYFGPGTRLTVL.

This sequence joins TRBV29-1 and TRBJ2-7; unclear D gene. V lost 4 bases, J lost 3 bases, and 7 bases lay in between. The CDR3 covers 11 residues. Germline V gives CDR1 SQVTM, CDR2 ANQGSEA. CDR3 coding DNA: TGCAGCGTTGTGTCAGTCTACGAGCAGTACTTC. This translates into CSVVSVYEQYF.

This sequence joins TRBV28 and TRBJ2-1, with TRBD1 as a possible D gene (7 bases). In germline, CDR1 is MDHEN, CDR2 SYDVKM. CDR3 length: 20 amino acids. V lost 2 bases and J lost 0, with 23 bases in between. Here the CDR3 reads CASSLGPLRRGRSSYNEQFF. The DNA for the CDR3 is TGTGCCAGCAGTTTAGGCCCCCTTAGGAGGGGGCGAAGCTCCTACAATGAGCAGTTCTTC.

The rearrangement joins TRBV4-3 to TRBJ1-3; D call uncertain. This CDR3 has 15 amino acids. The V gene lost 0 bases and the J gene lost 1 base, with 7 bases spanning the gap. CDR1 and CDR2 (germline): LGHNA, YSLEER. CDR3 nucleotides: TGCGCCAGCAGCCAAGAGGGGATTTCTGGAAACACCATATATTTT. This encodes CASSQEGISGNTIYF.